Reported below is one T cell receptor (beta chain). Trimming took 5 bases from V and 8 from J; bases not matched to a gene: 8. In germline, CDR1 is GTSNPN, CDR2 SVGIG (reference sequence). The CDR3 spans 13 residues. The data belong to a study of blood T cell repertoires in COVID-19. On the study more broadly: COVID-19 samples from acute and convalescent phases originated in the United States, Italy and Spain. PBMCs, B-cell-depleted T cells, or T cells were the source of the cDNA or gDNA that made up the material.

Original analysis: Amplification with reference gene primers provided the estimates of nucleated cell counts. Sequencing was performed with immunoSEQ multiplex PCR; in TCRdb, only in-frame clones are kept and a portion is missing. V and J calls and clone size come straight from that table; D and trimming were deduced from the DNA. Altogether a few hundred thousand clones are present, roughly four fifths being singletons, with the ten largest covering 8.9%. The sequence derives from an elderly man with acute or convalescent COVID-19. V is TRBV30 and J is TRBJ1-2; 10 bases align to TRBD1. Sample: peripheral blood. CDR3 amino acids: CAWDRDRGWGYTF. CDR3 coding DNA: TGTGCCTGGGACCGGGACAGGGGATGGGGCTACACCTTC.